The next 10 T cell receptor beta chains were all read from a single sample in a study of shared clonotypes between healthy human individuals (TCRdb year 2020). The library was produced with the immunoSEQ multiplex PCR assay. TCRdb took this table from immuneACCESS and kept in-frame rearrangements with V and J called. Such tables lack part of the clones; where checked against another copy, unresolved V genes explain under half of the gap, and the rest is unexplained. Within this sample are 2,100,000 or so clones, with 90% to 96% of them counted one time only. The top ten hold less than 0.15% of the sample. Material for sequencing was naive CD4+ T cells sorted from blood. This specimen's cell subset or site label, per the study, means: CD45RA+ positively selected. These receptor sequences come from a man younger than 35 in good health.

The CDR3 reads CASSGDSYGYTF. In DNA form, the CDR3 reads TGTGCCAGCAGCGGGGACAGCTATGGCTACACCTTC. V usage is TRBV6-6 and J usage is TRBJ1-2, with TRBD1 identical over 7 bases. The germline CDR1 and CDR2 sequences are MNHNY and SVGAGI (reference sequence). This CDR3 is 12 amino acids long. After removal of 6 bases from V and 4 bases from J, the junction contained 2 bases not matched to a gene.

The chain joins TRBV21-1 to TRBJ2-1; the table's D gene call, TRBD2, was not cross checked with the DNA. TRBV21-1 is assigned pseudogene status. The CDR3 extends over 16 amino acids. This CDR3 reads CASSKGLAGINNEQFF. The CDR3, as DNA: TGTGCCAGCAGCAAAGGTCTAGCGGGAATCAACAATGAGCAGTTCTTC.

The chain links TRBV28 to TRBJ1-2; 7 bases align to TRBD1. J lost 8 bases, V lost 3 bases, and 15 bases had no gene match. This CDR3 contains 16 residues. Germline CDR1 and CDR2: MDHEN and SYDVKM. In nucleotides, the CDR3 is TGTGCCAGCAGTTTTCTTGGGACAGCTACCGGGGAGGGCTACACCTTC. It specifies CASSFLGTATGEGYTF.

V gene TRBV7-2 combines with J gene TRBJ1-6; D may be TRBD1 (5 bases). V lost 0 bases and J lost 6, with 9 bases in between. The germline gives CDR1 SGHTA, CDR2 FQGNSA. The length of the CDR3 is 15 residues. CDR3 nucleotide sequence: TGTGCCAGCAGCTTAGCGGGGGGTCTTAATTCACCCCTCCACTTT. Translation: CASSLAGGLNSPLHF.

The chain uses TRBV7-2 and TRBJ2-7, with a possible D match to TRBD2 (5 bases). The CDR3 has 15 amino acids. Trimming removed 1 base from V and 0 bases from J, with 10 bases in between. CDR1 SGHTA and CDR2 FQGNSA come from the germline V gene. The DNA of the CDR3 is TGTGCCAGCAGCTTAGTAGCGCTAAGCTCCTACGAGCAGTACTTC. Residues: CASSLVALSSYEQYF. Looking up the rest from reference TRBV7-2 and TRBJ2-7 gives the full variable domain: GAGVSQSPSNKVTEKGKDVELRCDPISGHTALYWYRQSLGQGLEFLIYFQGNSAPDKSGLPSDRFSAERTGGSVSTLTIQRTQQEDSAVYLCASSLVALSSYEQYFGPGTRLTVT.

About this clone: The sample contains more than one DNA sequence encoding this CDR3. The V gene is TRBV7-2, the J gene TRBJ1-3; no clear D. This CDR3 region has 15 residues. Germline V lookup: CDR1 SGHTA, CDR2 FQGNSA. With 1 base removed from V and 0 bases from J, the gap between germline ends came to 7 bases. The CDR3 DNA reads as TGTGCCAGCAGCTTAGGCGTTGGCTCTGGAAACACCATATATTTT. Its translation is CASSLGVGSGNTIYF.

The chain is built from TRBV18 and TRBJ1-1; D not certain. V was clipped by 3 bases and J by 1 base, with 9 bases between them. This CDR3 spans 14 amino acids. Germline V CDR1 and CDR2: KGHSH, LQKENI. The CDR3 bases are TGTGCCAGCTCACCTCAGCCCGGGAACACTGAAGCTTTCTTT. It encodes CASSPQPGNTEAFF.

This chain connects TRBV6-6 to TRBJ1-3; D is unclear. Germline loops: CDR1 MNHNY, CDR2 SVGAGI (reference sequence). V was cut by 2 bases and J by 0 bases, with 11 bases left in between. The CDR3 has 16 amino acids. In DNA, the CDR3 is TGTGCCAGCAGTTACAAAGTCTTTAACTCTGGAAACACCATATATTTT. As protein: CASSYKVFNSGNTIYF.

This rearrangement joins TRBV25-1 to TRBJ2-2; TRBD2 aligns across 9 bases. Per germline, CDR1 MGHDK and CDR2 SYGVNS. Germline trimming cut 2 bases from V and 2 bases from J; bases unmatched to any gene: 3. CDR3 length equals 16 residues. The chain's CDR3 is CASSERLAGNTGELFF. Written as DNA, the CDR3 is TGTGCCAGCAGTGAAAGGCTAGCGGGAAACACCGGGGAGCTGTTTTTT.

The chain's CDR3 is CASSNQGSSDTQYF. The CDR3 DNA reads TGTGCCAGCAGCAATCAGGGAAGTTCAGATACGCAGTATTTT. The genes are TRBV11-3 and TRBJ2-3, with TRBD1 as a possible D gene (5 bases). The CDR3 totals 14 residues. V was pared by 5 bases and J by 4 bases, with 13 bases between. The germline gives CDR1 SGHNT, CDR2 YENEEA.